The 16 T cell receptor beta chains presented below share a single source sample, sequenced in a study of post-analysis software for immune sequencing data. Study conclusions and caveats: Controls had lower frequencies than patients of about 5 TRBV segments, which included TRBV5-6, TRBV5-1 and TRBV20-1.

Included in the TCR beta cDNA libraries were unique molecular identifiers. Using its own MiXCR run on the PCR reads, TCRdb lists one record per CDR3 protein. The table records approximately 770,000 distinct CDR3 sequences, 35% to 55% of them present only once. For these TCRs, the target antigens are not known. Sample: blood. These receptors all come from a girl aged 10-17 years with multiple sclerosis.

CDR3 residues: CSASSVQGSLYEQYF. The CDR3 DNA follows: TGCAGTGCTAGTAGTGTACAGGGTAGTCTCTACGAGCAGTACTTC. J is TRBJ2-4 and V is TRBV20-1; the D gene is possibly TRBD1 (6 bases). Matching the DNA end better, TRBJ2-7 makes the J call doubtful. CDR1 and CDR2 from the germline V gene are DFQATT and SNEGSKA (reference sequence). This CDR3 contains 15 residues.

The rearrangement joins TRBV27 to TRBJ2-3; D perhaps matches TRBD1 (5 bases). Germline-derived CDR1 and CDR2 are MNHEY and SMNVEV (reference sequence). CDR3 length: 17 amino acids. The ends were cut back, 4 bases at V and 1 base at J, with 18 bases in the middle. The DNA of the CDR3 is TGTGCCAGCAGTTCCTTCCGGACATCCAGCCGCACAGATACGCAGTATTTT. The encoded protein is CASSSFRTSSRTDTQYF.

The chain uses TRBV29-1 and TRBJ1-1; maybe TRBD1 (5 bases). The germline gives CDR1 SQVTM, CDR2 ANQGSEA. Deletions cut 1 base from V and 3 bases from J, with 9 bases between. The CDR3 runs to 13 residues. CDR3 residues: CSVEVGGDTEAFF. CDR3 in DNA: TGCAGCGTTGAAGTGGGGGGGGACACTGAAGCTTTCTTT.

A few counts support this clonotype. CDR3 protein: CASSAGTGGWGYTF. DNA of the CDR3: TGCGCCAGCAGCGCCGGGACAGGGGGCTGGGGCTACACCTTC. The gene calls are TRBV5-1 and TRBJ1-2; 12 positions agree with TRBD1. With V trimmed by 4 bases and J by 8 bases, 6 bases remained unmatched. This CDR3 region has 14 residues. Germline values: CDR1 SGHRS, CDR2 YFSETQ.

This clonotype was seen a handful of times. The genes are TRBV6-5 and TRBJ1-4, with no clear D. The CDR3 runs 15 residues. The germline V and J ends were trimmed by 0 bases and 7 bases, with 12 bases remaining between them. Germline values: CDR1 MNHEY, CDR2 SVGAGI. CDR3 DNA: TGTGCCAGCAGTTACTCGTTTCGGACCGCTGAAAAACTGTTTTTT. Translation: CASSYSFRTAEKLFF.

This clonotype was counted only a few times. The chain links TRBV29-1 to TRBJ2-5; TRBD1 might be the D (6 bases). V was shortened by 6 bases and J by 5 bases, with 19 bases between the two germline ends. This CDR3 has 14 residues. In germline, CDR1 is SQVTM, CDR2 ANQGSEA. CDR3 DNA: TGCAGCGTGCGTAGCTGGGGGCGGGTGGAGACCCAGTACTTC. It is translated as CSVRSWGRVETQYF.

This clonotype was picked up a small number of times. The chain uses TRBV5-6 and TRBJ2-3; a weak D match, TRBD2 (6 bases). The length of the CDR3 is 14 residues. Germline CDR1 SGHDT, CDR2 YYEEEE. V was trimmed by 0 bases and J by 3 bases, leaving 8 bases between them. This CDR3 is CASSLGGATDTQYF. As DNA, the CDR3 is TGTGCCAGCAGCTTGGGCGGGGCGACAGATACGCAGTATTTT.

This clonotype was seen only a few times. The rearrangement uses TRBV7-2 and TRBJ2-5; D unclear. The V end lost 8 bases, the J end lost 3 bases, and 7 bases lay between the germline ends. The CDR3 contains 11 residues. From germline, CDR1 is SGHTA and CDR2 FQGNSA. Written as DNA, the CDR3 is TGTGCCAGCGCGAGCGAAGAGACCCAGTACTTC. Protein sequence: CASASEETQYF.

This rearrangement joins TRBV20-1 to TRBJ1-5; D gene ambiguous. The CDR3 covers 12 residues. V shed 2 bases and J shed 3 bases, with 5 bases lying between them. Germline V gives CDR1 DFQATT, CDR2 SNEGSKA (reference sequence). The CDR3 nucleotides read TGCAGTGCTAGACACCCCAATCAGCCCCAGCATTTT. Translated: CSARHPNQPQHF.

The chain employs TRBV28 and TRBJ2-7; the match to TRBD2 covers 8 bases. J lost 4 bases, V lost 4 bases, and 21 bases had no gene match. CDR1 is MDHEN, CDR2 SYDVKM, per germline. This CDR3 has 19 residues. CDR3: CASSWTGLGPTGGQYEQYF. The CDR3, as DNA: TGTGCCAGCAGTTGGACGGGACTAGGACCCACCGGTGGCCAATACGAGCAGTACTTC.

This chain uses TRBV4-3 with TRBJ2-2, with D perhaps TRBD2 (5 bases). Trimming pared 1 base from V and 3 bases from J, leaving 9 bases between. Germline V lookup: CDR1 LGHNA, CDR2 YSLEER. There are 15 residues in the CDR3. CDR3 region: CASSQVRRDTGELFF. CDR3 coding DNA: TGCGCCAGCAGCCAAGTTAGGCGGGACACCGGGGAGCTGTTTTTT.

The J gene is TRBJ2-5, the V gene TRBV29-1; 12 bases fit TRBD2. Per germline, CDR1 SQVTM and CDR2 ANQGSEA. The CDR3 contains 18 residues. V shed 1 base, J shed 1 base, and the junction held 10 bases outside the gene matches. The CDR3 reads CSVEGLRLAGGIQETQYF. CDR3 DNA: TGCAGCGTTGAAGGGTTGCGGCTAGCGGGAGGGATCCAAGAGACCCAGTACTTC. Looking up the rest from reference TRBV29-1 and TRBJ2-5 gives the full variable domain: SAVISQKPSRDICQRGTSLTIQCQVDSQVTMMFWYRQQPGQSLTLIATANQGSEATYESGFVIDKFPISRPNLTFSTLTVSNMSPEDSSIYLCSVEGLRLAGGIQETQYFGPGTRLLVL.

The chain joins TRBV29-1 to TRBJ2-7, with TRBD1 matching 7 bases. The CDR3 spans 16 residues. The ends lost 4 bases at V and 0 bases at J; junction bases unmatched: 12. Per germline, CDR1 SQVTM and CDR2 ANQGSEA. CDR3 DNA: TGCAGCGTTGCCGGTGGACAGGACTCGGGCTCCTACGAGCAGTACTTC. This sequence encodes CSVAGGQDSGSYEQYF.

J is TRBJ2-3 and V is TRBV6-4; 10 positions match TRBD2. V lost 6 bases, J lost 4 bases, and 4 bases stayed unmatched. Germline V lookup: CDR1 MRHNA, CDR2 SNTAGT. The CDR3 is 14 residues long. The CDR3 DNA reads TGTGCCAGCAGCCGCGGACTAGCGGCAGATACGCAGTATTTT. Translating it yields CASSRGLAADTQYF.

This clonotype was recorded a few times. J is TRBJ1-2 and V is TRBV5-1; 7 bases map to TRBD1. The CDR3 sequence is 13 residues long. After removal of 4 bases from V and 3 bases from J, the junction contained 3 bases not matched to a gene. CDR1 is SGHRS and CDR2 is YFSETQ in the germline V gene. The CDR3 protein is CASSGTADYGYTF. DNA for the CDR3: TGCGCCAGCAGCGGGACAGCGGACTATGGCTACACCTTC. Complete variable domain (other parts from reference TRBV5-1 and TRBJ1-2): KAGVTQTPRYLIKTRGQQVTLSCSPISGHRSVSWYQQTPGQGLQFLFEYFSETQRNKGNFPGRFSGRQFSNSRSEMNVSTLELGDSALYLCASSGTADYGYTFGSGTRLTVV.

The chain employs TRBV12-3 or TRBV12-4 and TRBJ1-5; no firm D call. Trimming took 6 bases from V and 4 from J, leaving 10 bases between them. The CDR3 runs 13 residues. CDR3 loop: CASRLGINQPQHF. CDR3 nucleotides: TGTGCCAGCAGGCTGGGGATAAATCAGCCCCAGCATTTT.